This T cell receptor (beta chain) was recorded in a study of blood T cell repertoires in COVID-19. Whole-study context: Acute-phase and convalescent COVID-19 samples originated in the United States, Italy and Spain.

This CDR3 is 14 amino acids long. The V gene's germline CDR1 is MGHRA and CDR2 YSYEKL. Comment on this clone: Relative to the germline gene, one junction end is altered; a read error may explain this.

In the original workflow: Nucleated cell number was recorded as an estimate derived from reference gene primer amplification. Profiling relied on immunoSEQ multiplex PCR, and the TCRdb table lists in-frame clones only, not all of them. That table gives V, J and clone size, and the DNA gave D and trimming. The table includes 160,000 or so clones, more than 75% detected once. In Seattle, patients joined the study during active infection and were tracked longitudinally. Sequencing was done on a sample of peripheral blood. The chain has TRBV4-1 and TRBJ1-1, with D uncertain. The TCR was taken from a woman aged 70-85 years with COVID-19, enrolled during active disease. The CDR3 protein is CASSLPGGNTETFF. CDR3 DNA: TGCGCCAGCAGCCTTCCGGGAGGTAACACTGAAACTTTCTTT.